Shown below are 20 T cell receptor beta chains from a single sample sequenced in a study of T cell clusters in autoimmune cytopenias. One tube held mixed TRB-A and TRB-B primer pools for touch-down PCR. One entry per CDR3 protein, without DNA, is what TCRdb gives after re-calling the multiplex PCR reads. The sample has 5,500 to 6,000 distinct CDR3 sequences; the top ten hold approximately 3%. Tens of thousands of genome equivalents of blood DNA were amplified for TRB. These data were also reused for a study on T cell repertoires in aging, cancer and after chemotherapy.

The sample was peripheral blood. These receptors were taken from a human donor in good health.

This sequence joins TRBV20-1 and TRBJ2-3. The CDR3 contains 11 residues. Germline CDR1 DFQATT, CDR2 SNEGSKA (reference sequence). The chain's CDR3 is CSKIGTDTQYF.

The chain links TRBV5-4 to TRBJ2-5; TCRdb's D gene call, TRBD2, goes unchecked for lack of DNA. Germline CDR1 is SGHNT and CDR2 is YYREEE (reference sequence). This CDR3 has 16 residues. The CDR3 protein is CASSPRLAGGQETQYF.

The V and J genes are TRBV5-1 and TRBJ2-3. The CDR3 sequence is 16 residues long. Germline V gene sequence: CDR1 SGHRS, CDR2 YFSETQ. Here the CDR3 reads CASSFERVFLTDTQYF.

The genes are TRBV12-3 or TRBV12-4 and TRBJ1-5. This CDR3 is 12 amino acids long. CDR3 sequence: CASSAGNQPQHF.

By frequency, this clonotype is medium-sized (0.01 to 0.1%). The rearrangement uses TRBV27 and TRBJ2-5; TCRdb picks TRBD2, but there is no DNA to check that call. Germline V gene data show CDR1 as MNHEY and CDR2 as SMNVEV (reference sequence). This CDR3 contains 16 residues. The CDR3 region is CASSYSGLSLGETQYF.

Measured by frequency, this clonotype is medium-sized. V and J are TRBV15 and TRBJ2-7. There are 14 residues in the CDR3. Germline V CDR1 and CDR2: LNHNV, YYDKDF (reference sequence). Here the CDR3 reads CATSSDLEFYEQYF.

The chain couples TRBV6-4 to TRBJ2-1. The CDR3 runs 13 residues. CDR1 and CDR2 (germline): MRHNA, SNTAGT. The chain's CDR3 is CASALDTYNEQFF.

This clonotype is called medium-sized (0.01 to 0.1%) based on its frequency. The CDR3 loop reads CASSRGPYTEAFF. The chain links TRBV6-2 or TRBV6-3 to TRBJ1-1; checking the TCRdb D call of TRBD1 is not possible without DNA. The CDR3 extends over 13 amino acids. CDR1 is MNHEY and CDR2 is SVGEGT in the germline V gene.

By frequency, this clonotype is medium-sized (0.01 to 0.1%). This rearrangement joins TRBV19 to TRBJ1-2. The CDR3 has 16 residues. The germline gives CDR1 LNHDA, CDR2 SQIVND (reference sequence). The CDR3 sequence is CASSIEASGSNYGYTF.

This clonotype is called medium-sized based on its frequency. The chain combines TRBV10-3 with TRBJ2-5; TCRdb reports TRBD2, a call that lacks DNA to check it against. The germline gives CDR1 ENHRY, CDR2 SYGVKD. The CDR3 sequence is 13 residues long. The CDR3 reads CAISGRAPETQYF.

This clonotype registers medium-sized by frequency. The CDR3 sequence is CASSFLTRVNTGELFF. J is TRBJ2-2 and V is TRBV12-3 or TRBV12-4; TCRdb designates TRBD2, a call that cannot be tested without DNA. CDR3 length equals 16 residues.

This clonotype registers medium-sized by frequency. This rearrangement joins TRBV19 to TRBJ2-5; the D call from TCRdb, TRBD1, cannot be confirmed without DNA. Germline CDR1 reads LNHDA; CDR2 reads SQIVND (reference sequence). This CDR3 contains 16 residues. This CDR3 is CASSIRRDLNQETQYF.

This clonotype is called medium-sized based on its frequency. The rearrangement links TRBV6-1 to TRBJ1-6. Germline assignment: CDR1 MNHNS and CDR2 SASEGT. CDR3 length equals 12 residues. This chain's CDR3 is CASSDLPSPLHF.

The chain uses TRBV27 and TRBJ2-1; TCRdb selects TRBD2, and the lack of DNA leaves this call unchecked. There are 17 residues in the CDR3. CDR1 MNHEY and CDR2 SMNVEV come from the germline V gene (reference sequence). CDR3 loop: CASSPPGLAGAYNEQFF.

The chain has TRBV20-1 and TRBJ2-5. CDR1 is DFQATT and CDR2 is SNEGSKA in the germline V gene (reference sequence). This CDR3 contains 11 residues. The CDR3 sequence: CSAVNQETQYF.

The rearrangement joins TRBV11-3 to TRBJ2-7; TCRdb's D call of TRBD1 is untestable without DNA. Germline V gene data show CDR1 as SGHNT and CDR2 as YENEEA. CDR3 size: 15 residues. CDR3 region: CASSLEGASAYEQYF.

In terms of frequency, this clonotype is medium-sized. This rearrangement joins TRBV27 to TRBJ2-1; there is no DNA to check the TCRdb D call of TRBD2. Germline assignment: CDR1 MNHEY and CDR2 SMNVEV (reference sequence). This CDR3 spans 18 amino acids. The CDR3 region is CASSPGTSGVSSYNEQFF.

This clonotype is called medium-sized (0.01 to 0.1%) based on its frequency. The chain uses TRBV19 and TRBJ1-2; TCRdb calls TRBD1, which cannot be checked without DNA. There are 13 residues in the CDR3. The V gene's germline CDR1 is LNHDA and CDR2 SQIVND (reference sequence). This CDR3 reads CASSDRGWYGYTF.

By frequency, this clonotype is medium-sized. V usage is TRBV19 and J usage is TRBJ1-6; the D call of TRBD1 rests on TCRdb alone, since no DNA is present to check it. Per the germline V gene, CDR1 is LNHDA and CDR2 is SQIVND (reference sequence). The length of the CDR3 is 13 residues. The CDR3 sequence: CASSLYNNSPLHF.

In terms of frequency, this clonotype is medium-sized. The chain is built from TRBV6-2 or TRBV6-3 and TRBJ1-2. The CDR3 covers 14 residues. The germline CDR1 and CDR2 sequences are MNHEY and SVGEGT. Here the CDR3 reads CASSLFKLDYGYTF.